These T cell receptor beta chains were read from a single sample in a study of human T cells and chemical hapten exposure. One entry per CDR3 protein, called by TCRdb with MiXCR from the RACE reads. The table shows about 98,000 distinct CDR3 sequences, with 10% to 13% occurring only once. The specimen comprised whole blood, sampled in connection with sensitization to the hapten diphenylcyclopropenone (DPC). These receptor sequences come from a woman aged 60-75 years with alopecia areata. Some clones in this sample may be carry-over from other donors' samples. The CDR3 runs from the conserved cysteine through the conserved F or W. Each record gives: clone size, J gene, D gene, V gene, CDR3 DNA, CDR3 protein. The D gene is left open where the match is weak. Clone size is shown for a subset of rows, as once, few, many or a class of expanded clone.

clone size: many; J gene: TRBJ2-3; D gene: NA; V gene: TRBV3-1; CDR3 DNA: TGTGCCAGCAGCCAAGATGTTGCAGGTTTAAGCACAGATACGCAGTATTTT; CDR3 protein: CASSQDVAGLSTDTQYF
clone size: few; J gene: TRBJ2-7; D gene: NA; V gene: TRBV5-1; CDR3 DNA: TGCGCCAGCAGCTGGGACGGAGCCTACGAGCAGTACTTC; CDR3 protein: CASSWDGAYEQYF
clone size: few; J gene: TRBJ2-7; D gene: TRBD1; V gene: TRBV7-9; CDR3 DNA: TGTGCCAGCAGCCGCGTAGACAGGGGACCTTACGAGCAGTACTTC; CDR3 protein: CASSRVDRGPYEQYF
clone size: many; J gene: TRBJ1-1; D gene: NA; V gene: TRBV27; CDR3 DNA: TGTGCCAGCAGTTTATCAGGCACGAACACTGAAGCTTTCTTT; CDR3 protein: CASSLSGTNTEAFF
clone size: many; J gene: TRBJ2-1; D gene: NA; V gene: TRBV6-5; CDR3 DNA: TGTGCCAGCTCCGCCTCCCCGGTTAGGGCTTACAATGAGCAGTTCTTC; CDR3 protein: CASSASPVRAYNEQFF
clone size: few; J gene: TRBJ1-2; D gene: NA; V gene: TRBV15; CDR3 DNA: TGTGCCACCAGCAGAGTATTGGACTATGGCTACACCTTC; CDR3 protein: CATSRVLDYGYTF
clone size: NA; J gene: TRBJ1-2; D gene: TRBD1; V gene: TRBV20-1; CDR3 DNA: TGCAGTGCTAGAGATGACGGACAGGGGGGTGGCTACACCTTC; CDR3 protein: CSARDDGQGGGYTF
clone size: NA; J gene: TRBJ1-4; D gene: NA; V gene: TRBV7-8; CDR3 DNA: TGTGCCAGTCAGCGGGGACCAAATGAAAAACTGTTTTTT; CDR3 protein: CASQRGPNEKLFF
clone size: many; J gene: TRBJ1-1; D gene: NA; V gene: TRBV5-1; CDR3 DNA: TGCGCCAGCAGCTTGGACGGCACTGAAGCTTTCTTT; CDR3 protein: CASSLDGTEAFF
clone size: NA; J gene: TRBJ2-2; D gene: TRBD2; V gene: TRBV2; CDR3 DNA: TGTGCCAGCAGTGAAATCGGGACTAGTGACACCGGGGAGCTGTTTTTT; CDR3 protein: CASSEIGTSDTGELFF
clone size: few; J gene: TRBJ2-3; D gene: NA; V gene: TRBV4-1; CDR3 DNA: TGCGCCAGCAGCCAAGAGGGCTACGCCAGCACAGATACGCAGTATTTT; CDR3 protein: CASSQEGYASTDTQYF
clone size: many; J gene: TRBJ2-2; D gene: NA; V gene: TRBV7-6; CDR3 DNA: TGTGCCAGCAGCTTAGTAATGGGGCGCACCGGGGAGCTGTTTTTT; CDR3 protein: CASSLVMGRTGELFF
clone size: few; J gene: TRBJ1-3; D gene: NA; V gene: TRBV20-1; CDR3 DNA: TGCAGTGCTAGAGATATGAAGGCCAACACCATATATTTT; CDR3 protein: CSARDMKANTIYF
clone size: NA; J gene: TRBJ1-2; D gene: NA; V gene: TRBV11-2; CDR3 DNA: TGTGCCAGCAGCCCCGGGAGCAACTATGGCTACACCTTC; CDR3 protein: CASSPGSNYGYTF
clone size: many; J gene: TRBJ2-7; D gene: NA; V gene: TRBV5-1; CDR3 DNA: TGCGCCAGCAGCCCGACACCGGCGGGTACGACCTACGAGCAGTACTTC; CDR3 protein: CASSPTPAGTTYEQYF
clone size: few; J gene: TRBJ2-1; D gene: TRBD2; V gene: TRBV5-1; CDR3 DNA: TGCGCCAGCAGCTTGCCGCAGACTAGCGGGACCGACAATGAGCAGTTCTTC; CDR3 protein: CASSLPQTSGTDNEQFF
clone size: many; J gene: TRBJ1-3; D gene: NA; V gene: TRBV20-1; CDR3 DNA: TGCAGTGCTGACGATCTCCTCTCTGGAAACACCATATATTTT; CDR3 protein: CSADDLLSGNTIYF
clone size: many; J gene: TRBJ1-1; D gene: NA; V gene: TRBV11-2; CDR3 DNA: TGTGCCAGCAGCTCCTCAATCTCCAGGCACTACACTGAAGCTTTCTTT; CDR3 protein: CASSSSISRHYTEAFF
clone size: few; J gene: TRBJ1-4; D gene: NA; V gene: TRBV7-9; CDR3 DNA: TGTGCCAGCAGCTTCGGAGTAGGCACGCAAAAACTGTTTTTT; CDR3 protein: CASSFGVGTQKLFF
clone size: many; J gene: TRBJ1-5; D gene: NA; V gene: TRBV2; CDR3 DNA: TGTGCCAGCAACAGGCTTCGCAATCAGCCCCAGCATTTT; CDR3 protein: CASNRLRNQPQHF
clone size: many; J gene: TRBJ1-1; D gene: TRBD1; V gene: TRBV20-1; CDR3 DNA: TGCAGTGCTAGAGAGGTTACCAGGGGGAAGACTGAAGCTTTCTTT; CDR3 protein: CSAREVTRGKTEAFF
clone size: many; J gene: TRBJ2-7; D gene: NA; V gene: TRBV11-2; CDR3 DNA: TGTGCCAGCAGCGCTACGGTTCCCCAATTCCTCGAGCAGTACTTC; CDR3 protein: CASSATVPQFLEQYF
clone size: many; J gene: TRBJ2-2; D gene: NA; V gene: TRBV19; CDR3 DNA: TGTGCCAGTAGCCCACAGTATTCCGGGGAGCTGTTTTTT; CDR3 protein: CASSPQYSGELFF
clone size: many; J gene: TRBJ2-5; D gene: NA; V gene: TRBV29-1; CDR3 DNA: TGCAGCGTTGAACTCTCCCCAGGCCAAGAGACCCAGTACTTC; CDR3 protein: CSVELSPGQETQYF